This TCR beta chain was profiled in a study of shared clonotypes between healthy human individuals. Replicate PCRs for unsorted PBMC used roughly 0.3 ug DNA (roughly 30,000 T cell genomes). DNA from unsorted PBMC was sequenced on ten immunoSEQ deep assay plates. Generated by immunoSEQ multiplex PCR, the TCRdb table keeps only in-frame clones and is missing some. The repertoire has hundreds of thousands of clones, over 60% of them found once; the top ten carry more than 10%. The study drew all its donors from Caucasian adults living in Nashville, Tennessee. V was clipped by 5 bases and J by 7 bases, with 9 bases between them. Germline V gives CDR1 MDHEN, CDR2 SYDVKM. The CDR3 has 11 residues. This clone was seen a single time.

The sequence was collected from a woman aged 40 to 49 in good health. Some clones in this sample may be carry-over from other donors' samples. The sample taken for sequencing was PBMCs. The chain couples TRBV28 to TRBJ2-7, with a tentative D call TRBD1 (5 bases). CDR3 amino acids: CASSQRTEQYF. CDR3 DNA: TGTGCCAGCAGTCAAAGGACAGAGCAGTACTTC.